These 2 T cell receptor beta chains were all obtained from the same sample, sequenced in a study of T cells in localized non-small cell lung cancer (dated by TCRdb to 2019 to 2021). The library was generated by the immunoSEQ multiplex PCR assay. The immuneACCESS repertoire file appears here via TCRdb, limited to in-frame rearrangements. These files lack a portion of the clones; in checked studies, under half of the deficit traces to unresolved V genes, and the cause of the others is not known. This sample lists about 26,000 clones; approximately 90% were detected once. The ten largest make up over 3.5% of the sample. The starting material was peripheral blood, obtained before any cancer treatment. These receptors were taken from a female donor aged 60 or older with stage II squamous cell lung carcinoma.

This clone was observed a few times. This sequence joins TRBV27 and TRBJ1-6; D is unresolved. The CDR3 sequence is 21 residues long. Germline loops: CDR1 MNHEY, CDR2 SMNVEV (reference sequence). The V and J ends lost 8 bases and 5 bases respectively, with 34 bases between them. The CDR3 nucleotides are TGTGCCAGCCGCCCCCAATTGAGAACTCTGATAATGGCCAGGAATAATTCACCCCTCCACTTT. The encoded protein is CASRPQLRTLIMARNNSPLHF.

The chain combines TRBV5-8 with TRBJ2-3, with TRBD2 matching over 9 bases. V shed 0 bases and J 5 bases; nucleotides not matched to a gene: 10. The V gene's germline CDR1 is SGHTS and CDR2 YDEGEE. The CDR3 totals 17 residues. CDR3 DNA sequence: TGTGCCAGCAGCTTGGTTGAGAGCGGGGGGTTTGGAGATACGCAGTATTTT. It yields the protein CASSLVESGGFGDTQYF.